These T cell receptor beta chains were read from a single sample in a study of response to subunit inactivated influenza vaccine. TCRdb re-analysed the RT-PCR reads in MiXCR, keeping a single row per CDR3 protein. The data show about 240,000 distinct CDR3 sequences, over 9% seen once. This specimen consisted of non-naive T cells sorted from PBMCs, obtained 14 to 15 days before vaccination. The receptor source for this set is a middle-aged man who received an inactivated influenza vaccine. CDR3s include the opening cysteine and the closing phenylalanine or tryptophan. The D gene is left open where the match is weak. Expanded clones get a size class; other rows say once, few or many, or leave the size out.

DNA,CDR3,V,size,D,J
TGCAGTGCTCAGGGGGGGGCTGGCAATCAGCCCCAGCATTTT,CSAQGGAGNQPQHF,TRBV20-1,few,TRBD1,TRBJ1-5
TGTGCCAGCAGTTTAAGGACAGTAGGAAACGAGCAGTACTTC,CASSLRTVGNEQYF,TRBV12-3/TRBV12-4,-,-,TRBJ2-7
TGTGCCAGCTCACCGGATACCATGAACACTGAAGCTTTCTTT,CASSPDTMNTEAFF,TRBV18,few,-,TRBJ1-1
TGTGCCAGCAGCTTAACCAGGTCTGGAAACACCATATATTTT,CASSLTRSGNTIYF,TRBV7-9,many,-,TRBJ1-3
TGCGCCAGCAGCCGAGACCGGGACAGCCAGTCCTACGAGCAGTACTTC,CASSRDRDSQSYEQYF,TRBV4-3,-,TRBD1,TRBJ2-7
TGTGCCAGCCGTACAGGAGGCTCTGGAAACACCATATATTTT,CASRTGGSGNTIYF,TRBV6-2/TRBV6-3,few,-,TRBJ1-3
TGCAGTGCTAGTGGGTTGGGAAGGAGTGGCTACACCTTC,CSASGLGRSGYTF,TRBV20-1,-,-,TRBJ1-2
TGCAGTGCTAGAGTGGCAGGGGAAGGCTACACCTTC,CSARVAGEGYTF,TRBV20-1,-,-,TRBJ1-2
TGTGCCAGCAGCCGTAGTAGCGGGAGAGTTGAGACCCAGTACTTC,CASSRSSGRVETQYF,TRBV3-1,few,TRBD2,TRBJ2-5
TGTGCCAGCAGCCAGGACAGGGAAGCTTTCTTT,CASSQDREAFF,TRBV3-1,few,TRBD1,TRBJ1-1
TGTGCCAGCAGTTTATTCCCCCAGGGTAGAGGCGAGCAGTACTTC,CASSLFPQGRGEQYF,TRBV28,few,-,TRBJ2-7
TGTGCCAGCAGCCAAATAGCGGTCTATGGCTACACCTTC,CASSQIAVYGYTF,TRBV14,-,-,TRBJ1-2
TGCAGTGCTATACCCATAGCGGGGGGTAGAGAAGATACGCAGTATTTT,CSAIPIAGGREDTQYF,TRBV20-1,-,TRBD2,TRBJ2-3
TGCGCCAGCAGCTTTAGAGCTACAGGGATATCCTACGAGCAGTACTTC,CASSFRATGISYEQYF,TRBV5-1,many,-,TRBJ2-7
TGCAGCGTTGGGGCCGCAGAGACCCAGTACTTC,CSVGAAETQYF,TRBV29-1,many,-,TRBJ2-5
TGCGCCAGCAGCCAAGGCAGGGCCTCCTTTTCCTACGAGCAGTACTTC,CASSQGRASFSYEQYF,TRBV4-3,-,-,TRBJ2-7
TGTGCCAGCAGCTTCCTCGCAAATGTTGAAAAACTGTTTTTT,CASSFLANVEKLFF,TRBV7-2,-,-,TRBJ1-4
TGTGCCAGCAGTTACTCGTCCTATAGCCCCAGCCCGATCTACGAGCAGTACTTC,CASSYSSYSPSPIYEQYF,TRBV6-5,few,-,TRBJ2-7
TGCAGTGCTCACTACAGGGGGCACGACAATGAGCAGTTCTTC,CSAHYRGHDNEQFF,TRBV20-1,few,TRBD1,TRBJ2-1
TGTGCCAGCACGATCTCCCGGGGCGAGCAGTACTTC,CASTISRGEQYF,TRBV11-2,-,-,TRBJ2-7
TGTGCCAGCAGTGAAACTAGCGGGGGTGAGACCCAGTACTTC,CASSETSGGETQYF,TRBV2,-,TRBD2,TRBJ2-5
TGTGCCAGCTCACCACCGACAGAAACAGGGCTTGGCTACACCTTC,CASSPPTETGLGYTF,TRBV18,many,-,TRBJ1-2
TGTGCCACCAGCAGAGTGGGGGAGAGGAATGAGCAGTTCTTC,CATSRVGERNEQFF,TRBV15,many,-,TRBJ2-1
TGTGCCAGCAGTTGGACAGGGGTGGGAGAGCAGTACTTC,CASSWTGVGEQYF,TRBV6-5,-,TRBD1,TRBJ2-7
TGCGCCAGCAGCTCCGTTGACAGGATCTATGGCTACACCTTC,CASSSVDRIYGYTF,TRBV5-1,-,-,TRBJ1-2
TGTGCCAGCTCACCACCTTGGACGGGCTACACAGATACGCAGTATTTT,CASSPPWTGYTDTQYF,TRBV18,-,-,TRBJ2-3
TGTGCCAGCAGCTTGCCGGGACAGGGGGGAAACGAGCAGTACTTC,CASSLPGQGGNEQYF,TRBV7-9,-,TRBD1,TRBJ2-7
TGTGCCAGCAGTGATACGGCCAGGAGGCAGTACTTC,CASSDTARRQYF,TRBV2,-,-,TRBJ2-4
TGCAGTGCCGCCAAAACAGGGGGGCTGGACGAGCAGTACTTC,CSAAKTGGLDEQYF,TRBV20-1,many,TRBD1,TRBJ2-7
TGTGCCAGCAGCCATAGGGCAAGGGAGACCCAGTACTTC,CASSHRARETQYF,TRBV3-1,-,-,TRBJ2-5